A selection of T cell receptor beta chains follows, all from one sample in a study of blood T cells in healthy people across ages. TCRdb re-called the 5' RACE reads with MiXCR, one entry per CDR3 protein. Counted here are some 790,000 distinct CDR3 sequences, 25% to 30% occurring once; the ten biggest clones make up around a sixth. The material sequenced was blood. The receptors derive from an elderly woman in good health. The CDR3 runs from the conserved cysteine through the conserved F or W. D genes are given only for firm matches. Clone size is not always given. Where it is, it says once, few, many or a class for expanded clones.

TRBJ2-7	few	14	.	TRBV30	TGTGCCTGGAGTCGCCAGGGGAGCTCCTACGAGCAGTACTTC	CAWSRQGSSYEQYF
TRBJ1-6	.	14	.	TRBV30	TGTGCCTCCGCGGAGGGGTCGGGTAATTCACCCCTCCACTTT	CASAEGSGNSPLHF
TRBJ2-7	many	16	.	TRBV6-2/TRBV6-3	TGTGCCAGCAGTCACCAGGGCTTCGGGGGATCCTACGAGCAGTACTTC	CASSHQGFGGSYEQYF
TRBJ2-7	many	15	TRBD2	TRBV11-2	TGTGCCAGCAGCTCGGGGGGGAGCTTACGCTACGAGCAGTACTTC	CASSSGGSLRYEQYF
TRBJ2-1	many	17	TRBD2	TRBV20-1	TGCAGTGCTAGTCCAGCGGGAGGGGGGGGATCCTACAATGAGCAGTTCTTC	CSASPAGGGGSYNEQFF
TRBJ2-4	many	13	TRBD1	TRBV29-1	TGCAGCGTTGAGACAGGGACCCAAAACATTCAGTACTTC	CSVETGTQNIQYF
TRBJ2-7	.	14	.	TRBV6-4	TGTGCCAATACGACCCACAGGGAACCCTACGAGCAGTACTTC	CANTTHREPYEQYF
TRBJ2-7	.	16	.	TRBV21-1	TGTGCCAGCAGCAAAAAGGGAGGCCAGGACTCCTACGAGCAGTACTTC	CASSKKGGQDSYEQYF
TRBJ1-5	few	12	.	TRBV20-1	TGCAGTGCAAGAAGAAGCAATCAGCCCCAGCATTTT	CSARRSNQPQHF
TRBJ2-7	many	14	.	TRBV28	TGTGCCAGCAGTTTAACAGGGCCCACCTACGAGCAGTACTTC	CASSLTGPTYEQYF
TRBJ1-2	many	13	.	TRBV12-3/TRBV12-4	TGTGCCAGCAGTTTTAAGGGACCCTATGGCTACACCTTC	CASSFKGPYGYTF
TRBJ2-5	many	14	.	TRBV30	TGTGCCTGGAGAGGCGGGACAGACCAAGAGACCCAGTACTTC	CAWRGGTDQETQYF
TRBJ1-1	.	13	.	TRBV10-2	TGCGCCAGCACCTCAGGGAGGGGCACTGAAGCTTTCTTT	CASTSGRGTEAFF
TRBJ2-1	.	16	TRBD2	TRBV29-1	TGCAGCGTTGATAGTGGGAGCGGGGGGGACCCCAATGAGCAGTTCTTC	CSVDSGSGGDPNEQFF
TRBJ2-3	few	16	TRBD2	TRBV7-2	TGTGCCAGCAGCTTCTGGACTAGCGGGCCGGGGGATACGCAGTATTTT	CASSFWTSGPGDTQYF
TRBJ2-1	.	13	.	TRBV7-2	TGTGCCAGCAGCTTACTCTCCCTGGTGGAGCAGTTCTTC	CASSLLSLVEQFF